Included here is one T cell receptor beta chain sequence, with context. The antigen is not known. The sample originates from a study of post-analysis software for immune sequencing data. Overall study: Recorded subtypes: relapsing-remitting, secondary progressive, progressive-relapsing; some patients unannotated. Study-wide results and caveats: Strong co-clustering by F measure linked samples that shared a preparation batch. With TRBV5-6, TRBV5-1 and TRBV20-1 included, about five TRBV segments were more frequent in patients than in controls. Compared against controls, patients with multiple sclerosis displayed significantly lower normalized Chao1 diversity.

Every TCR beta cDNA library bore unique molecular identifiers. Each batch of roughly 0.9 to 10 million T cells produced roughly 450,000 cDNA molecules. In TCRdb, the PCR reads were re-called with MiXCR into one record per CDR3 protein. The sample gives fewer than 850,000 distinct CDR3 sequences, roughly 27% of which show up once; roughly 0.57% is in the top ten. The V end was cut by 4 bases, the J end by 5 bases, with 14 bases between. Looked up from germline, CDR1 is LNHNV and CDR2 is YYDKDF (reference sequence). The CDR3 contains 14 residues. Sequencing was carried out using blood. This clonotype was sampled from a girl aged 5-17 years with multiple sclerosis. The V gene is TRBV15, the J gene TRBJ2-5; D call uncertain. The CDR3 spells CATSTRSGAETQYF. In DNA form, the CDR3 reads TGTGCCACCAGCACCCGGTCGGGCGCGGAGACCCAGTACTTC.